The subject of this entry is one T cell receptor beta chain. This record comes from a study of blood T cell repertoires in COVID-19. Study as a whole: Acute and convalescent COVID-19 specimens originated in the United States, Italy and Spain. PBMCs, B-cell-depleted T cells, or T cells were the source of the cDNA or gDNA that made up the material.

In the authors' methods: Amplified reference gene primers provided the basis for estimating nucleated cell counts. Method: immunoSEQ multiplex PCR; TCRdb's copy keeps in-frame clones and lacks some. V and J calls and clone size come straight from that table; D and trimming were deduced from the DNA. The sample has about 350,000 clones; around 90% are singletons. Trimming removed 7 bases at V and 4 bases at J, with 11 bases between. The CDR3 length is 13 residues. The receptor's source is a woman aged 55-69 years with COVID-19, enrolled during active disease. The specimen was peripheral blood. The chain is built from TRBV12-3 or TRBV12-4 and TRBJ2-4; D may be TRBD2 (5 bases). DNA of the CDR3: TGTGCCAGCAACACCGGGGTTAAAAACATTCAGTACTTC. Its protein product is CASNTGVKNIQYF.